Below, 3 T cell receptor beta chains from the same sample are listed, as sequenced in a study of vaccination and CD4 T cells after COVID-19. With the Oncomine TCR Beta short-read assay, DNA from cultured CD4+ T cells was sequenced. TCRdb re-called the PCR reads through MiXCR, storing one row per CDR3 protein. The data show about 16,000 distinct CDR3 sequences, with around 47% seen just once and 4.5% to 6% held by the top ten. No cognate antigen is known for these TCRs. The treatment: approximately nine-day PBMC culture with coronavirus spike peptide pools or control peptides (ViraFEST assay). Sequencing used CD4+ T cells from blood, cultured in vitro, obtained before SARS-CoV-2 vaccination. Receptors originate from a human donor who had recovered from COVID-19.

J is TRBJ1-1 and V is TRBV18; D may be TRBD1 (5 bases). Germline CDR1 KGHSH, CDR2 LQKENI. The germline V and J ends were trimmed by 2 bases and 10 bases, with 8 bases remaining between them. The CDR3 runs 11 residues. The CDR3 loop is CASSPGDGAFF. In nucleotides, the CDR3 is TGTGCCAGCTCACCAGGGGACGGAGCTTTCTTT.

The chain links TRBV24-1 to TRBJ2-1; the D is unclear. The V gene's germline CDR1 is KGHDR and CDR2 SFDVKD. Trimming removed 3 bases from V and 4 bases from J, with 12 bases in between. CDR3 length equals 15 residues. This chain's CDR3 is CATSDPSGSYNEQFF. The CDR3 DNA follows: TGTGCCACCAGTGATCCCTCTGGCTCGTACAATGAGCAGTTCTTC.

The chain is built from TRBV12-3 or TRBV12-4 and TRBJ2-3, with D possibly being TRBD1 (7 bases). The CDR3 runs to 14 residues. V was shortened by 6 bases and J by 5 bases, with 15 bases between the two germline ends. CDR3 bases: TGTGCCAGCAGGAGGAGGGGGCCCGGAGATACGCAGTATTTT. Amino acid sequence: CASRRRGPGDTQYF.